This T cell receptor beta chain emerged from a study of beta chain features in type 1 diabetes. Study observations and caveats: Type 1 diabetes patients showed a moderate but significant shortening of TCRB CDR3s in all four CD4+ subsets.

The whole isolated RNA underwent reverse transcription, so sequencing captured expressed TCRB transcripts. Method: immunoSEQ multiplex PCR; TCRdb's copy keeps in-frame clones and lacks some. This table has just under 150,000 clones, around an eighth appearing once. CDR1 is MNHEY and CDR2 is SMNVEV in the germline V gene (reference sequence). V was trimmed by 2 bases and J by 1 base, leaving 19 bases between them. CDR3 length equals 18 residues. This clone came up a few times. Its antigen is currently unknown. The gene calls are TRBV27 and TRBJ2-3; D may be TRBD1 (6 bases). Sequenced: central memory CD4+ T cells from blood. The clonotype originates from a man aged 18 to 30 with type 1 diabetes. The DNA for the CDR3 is TGTGCCAGCAGTTTAGGGCAGGGGAATTGGGCTGGCACAGATACGCAGTATTTT. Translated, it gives CASSLGQGNWAGTDTQYF.